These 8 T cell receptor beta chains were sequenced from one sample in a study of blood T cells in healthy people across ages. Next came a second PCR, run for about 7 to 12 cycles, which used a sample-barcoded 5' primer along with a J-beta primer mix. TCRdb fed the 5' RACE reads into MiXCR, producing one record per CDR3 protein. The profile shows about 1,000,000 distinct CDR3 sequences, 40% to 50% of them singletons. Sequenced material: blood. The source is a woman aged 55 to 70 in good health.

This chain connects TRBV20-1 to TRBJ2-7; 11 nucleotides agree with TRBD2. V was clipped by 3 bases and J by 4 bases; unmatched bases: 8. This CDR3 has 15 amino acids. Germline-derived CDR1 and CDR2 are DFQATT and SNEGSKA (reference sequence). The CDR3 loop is CSARDTTSGRYEQYF. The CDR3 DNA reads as TGCAGTGCTAGGGACACTACTAGCGGGAGATACGAGCAGTACTTC.

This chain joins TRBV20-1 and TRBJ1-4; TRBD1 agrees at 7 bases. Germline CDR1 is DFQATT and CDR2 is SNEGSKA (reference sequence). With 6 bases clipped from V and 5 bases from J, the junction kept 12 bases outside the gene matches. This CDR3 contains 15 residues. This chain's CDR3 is CSATPNRDRNEKLFF. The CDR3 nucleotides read TGCAGTGCCACCCCAAACCGGGACAGAAATGAAAAACTGTTTTTT.

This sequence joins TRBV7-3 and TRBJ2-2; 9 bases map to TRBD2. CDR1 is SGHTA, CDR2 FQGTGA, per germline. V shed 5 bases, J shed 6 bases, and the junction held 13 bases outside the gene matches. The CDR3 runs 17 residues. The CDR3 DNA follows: TGTGCCAGCAGCCCTTACGGAGCGGGAGGTCTGGCCGGGGAGCTGTTTTTT. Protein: CASSPYGAGGLAGELFF.

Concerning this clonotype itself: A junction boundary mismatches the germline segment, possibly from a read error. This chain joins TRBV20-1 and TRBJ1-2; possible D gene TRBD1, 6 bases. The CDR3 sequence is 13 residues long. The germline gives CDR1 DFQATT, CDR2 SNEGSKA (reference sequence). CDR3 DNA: TGCGGTGCTAGAGGGGACACTGGCCGGGGCTACACCTTC. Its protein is CGARGDTGRGYTF.

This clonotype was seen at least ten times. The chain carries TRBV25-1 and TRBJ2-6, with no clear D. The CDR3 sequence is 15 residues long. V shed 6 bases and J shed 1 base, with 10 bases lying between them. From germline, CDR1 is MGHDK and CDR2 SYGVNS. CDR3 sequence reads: CASREGGSGANVLTF. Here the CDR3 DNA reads TGTGCCAGCAGGGAAGGCGGATCTGGGGCCAACGTCCTGACTTTC.

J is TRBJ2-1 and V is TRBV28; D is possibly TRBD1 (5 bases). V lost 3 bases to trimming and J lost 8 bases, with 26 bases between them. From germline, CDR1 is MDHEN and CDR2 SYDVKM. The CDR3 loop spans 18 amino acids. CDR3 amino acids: CASSFSWSQGSPGDEQFF. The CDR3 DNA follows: TGTGCCAGCAGTTTCTCGTGGTCTCAGGGCTCACCCGGTGATGAGCAGTTCTTC.

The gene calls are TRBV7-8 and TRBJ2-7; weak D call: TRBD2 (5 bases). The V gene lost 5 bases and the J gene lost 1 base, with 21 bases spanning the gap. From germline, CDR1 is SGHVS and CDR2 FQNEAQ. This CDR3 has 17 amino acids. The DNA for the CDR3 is TGTGCCAGCAGCGGTCAACAGCTGCGAACGGGGTCCTACGAGCAGTACTTC. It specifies CASSGQQLRTGSYEQYF.

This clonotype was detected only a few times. The CDR3 nucleotides are TGTGCCAGCAGCTTAAGGGTAGCGGGAGGATCCTTGGGCAATGAGCAGTTCTTC. Translation: CASSLRVAGGSLGNEQFF. The V call is TRBV7-2, the J call TRBJ2-1, with 10 bases that match TRBD2. The length of the CDR3 is 18 residues. After removal of 2 bases from V and 6 bases from J, the junction contained 13 bases not matched to a gene. The germline V gene encodes CDR1 SGHTA and CDR2 FQGNSA.